This entry lists 14 T cell receptor beta chains sequenced from one sample in a study of shared clonotypes between healthy human individuals. The method was immunoSEQ multiplex PCR; TCRdb's version includes in-frame clones alone and lacks a portion of them. The table has approximately 2.5 million clones, under 95% seen once. The sample consisted of naive CD4+ T cells from PBMCs. Subset meaning: CD45RA+ positively selected. These receptors came from a man aged 18-30 years in good health. Some clones in this sample may be carry-over from other donors' samples.

The chain has TRBV7-2 and TRBJ1-4, with a tentative D call TRBD1 (6 bases). Germline lookup yields CDR1 SGHTA and CDR2 FQGNSA. The CDR3 totals 15 residues. V lost 5 bases, J lost 0 bases, and 10 bases lay in between. CDR3 protein: CASSPQGTTNEKLFF. DNA for the CDR3: TGTGCCAGCAGCCCACAGGGTACAACTAATGAAAAACTGTTTTTT.

The chain is built from TRBV4-2 and TRBJ2-7; the match to TRBD2 covers 8 bases. V lost 1 base, J lost 1 base, and 6 bases stayed unmatched. This CDR3 has 16 amino acids. Germline V gene sequence: CDR1 LGHNA, CDR2 YNFKEQ. CDR3 sequence: CASSQGRREASYEQYF. The CDR3 DNA reads TGTGCCAGCAGCCAAGGGCGGCGGGAGGCATCCTACGAGCAGTACTTC.

V gene TRBV27 combines with J gene TRBJ1-1, with D maybe TRBD1 (5 bases). The germline V and J ends were trimmed by 7 bases and 1 base, with 16 bases remaining between them. This CDR3 contains 15 residues. Germline CDR1 reads MNHEY; CDR2 reads SMNVEV (reference sequence). CDR3 nucleotides: TGTGCCAGCAAGTCCCTCGGGGCTGGGAACACTGAAGCTTTCTTT. As protein: CASKSLGAGNTEAFF.

The chain carries TRBV6-1 and TRBJ1-1; D might be TRBD1 (6 bases). The V and J ends lost 3 bases and 1 base respectively, with 15 bases between them. The CDR3 runs to 16 residues. Germline V lookup: CDR1 MNHNS, CDR2 SASEGT. The CDR3 spells CASSEGVQTGNTEAFF. In DNA, the CDR3 is TGTGCCAGCAGTGAGGGGGTTCAGACAGGGAACACTGAAGCTTTCTTT.

The chain links TRBV5-3 to TRBJ2-4; tentative D call: TRBD2 (5 bases). TRBV5-3 is marked as an open reading frame, function uncertain. V shed 4 bases and J shed 1 base, with 12 bases lying between them. This CDR3 has 15 amino acids. The CDR3 region is CARSTTGLAKNIQYF. CDR3 coding DNA: TGTGCCAGAAGCACCACGGGGTTGGCCAAAAACATTCAGTACTTC.

This chain links TRBV18 with TRBJ2-5; possibly TRBD2 for D (6 bases). In germline, CDR1 is KGHSH, CDR2 LQKENI. CDR3 length equals 16 residues. V was trimmed by 3 bases and J by 5 bases, leaving 19 bases between them. CDR3 in amino acids: CASSPRNQGLAETQYF. The CDR3 nucleotides read TGTGCCAGCTCACCGAGGAATCAGGGACTGGCGGAGACCCAGTACTTC.

J is TRBJ2-1 and V is TRBV9; D not certain. The CDR3 sequence is 13 residues long. From germline, CDR1 is SGDLS and CDR2 YYNGEE. V lost 6 bases and J 9 bases, leaving 16 bases between the germline ends. CDR3 in amino acids: CASTRTQGPEQFF. The CDR3 DNA is TGTGCCAGCACAAGAACCCAAGGCCCTGAGCAGTTCTTC.

The rearrangement joins TRBV5-1 to TRBJ2-1, with 8 bases lining up with TRBD2. The ends lost 1 base at V and 7 bases at J; junction bases unmatched: 16. Germline V gene sequence: CDR1 SGHRS, CDR2 YFSETQ. CDR3 size: 18 residues. The CDR3 nucleotides are TGCGCCAGCAGCTTGATCGTACGGGGGCGGGAGGTTGGGAATGAGCAGTTCTTC. The encoded protein is CASSLIVRGREVGNEQFF.

The J gene is TRBJ2-1, the V gene TRBV28; D not resolved. The CDR3 runs 11 residues. V shed 7 bases and J shed 8 bases, with 9 bases lying between them. The germline V gene has CDR1 MDHEN and CDR2 SYDVKM. CDR3 in amino acids: CASTVADEQFF. In DNA form, the CDR3 reads TGTGCCAGCACCGTCGCCGATGAGCAGTTCTTC. The full variable domain, completed using reference TRBV28 and TRBJ2-1, is DVKVTQSSRYLVKRTGEKVFLECVQDMDHENMFWYRQDPGLGLRLIYFSYDVKMKEKGDIPEGYSVSREKKERFSLILESASTNQTSMYLCASTVADEQFFGPGTRLTVL.

The V gene is TRBV12-5, the J gene TRBJ2-5; D is uncertain. The germline CDR1 and CDR2 sequences are LGHNT and FRNRAP. V gave up 6 bases and J gave up 5 bases, with 7 bases separating them. CDR3 size: 11 residues. CDR3 amino acids: CASGQTETQYF. The CDR3 DNA sequence: TGTGCTAGTGGCCAAACGGAGACCCAGTACTTC.

J is TRBJ1-5 and V is TRBV6-6; perhaps TRBD1 as D (6 bases). Germline V CDR1 and CDR2: MNHNY, SVGAGI (reference sequence). Between the trimmed V and J ends, which lost 4 bases and 3 bases, there was a span of 16 bases. CDR3 length: 16 residues. The CDR3 DNA is TGTGCCAGCAGTTCTCACAGGGAGTCACTCAATCAGCCCCAGCATTTT. Translated: CASSSHRESLNQPQHF.

The table lists this clone with a count of one. The J gene is TRBJ2-2, the V gene TRBV5-1; 7 nucleotides line up with TRBD1. The CDR3 contains 15 residues. Per the germline V gene, CDR1 is SGHRS and CDR2 is YFSETQ. V was pared by 4 bases and J by 7 bases, with 10 bases of the junction left unmatched. Written as DNA, the CDR3 is TGCGCCAGCAGCCTAGGACAGGCTCCTTTCGGGGAGCTGTTTTTT. It yields the protein CASSLGQAPFGELFF.

About this clone: Its ends do not fully match the called genes, so a read error is possible. V gene TRBV7-9 combines with J gene TRBJ2-3; weak D call: TRBD1 (5 bases). The germline CDR1 and CDR2 sequences are SEHNR and FQNEAQ (reference sequence). This CDR3 contains 14 residues. The CDR3 DNA sequence: TGTGCCAGCAGCTTAGGTTACGGGCAGGGAAATTGGAATTTT. Protein product: CASSLGYGQGNWNF.

The chain couples TRBV5-4 to TRBJ2-7; tentatively, D is TRBD1 or TRBD2 (5 bases each). The V and J ends lost 2 bases and 5 bases respectively, with 17 bases between them. CDR3 size: 15 residues. CDR1 is SGHNT, CDR2 YYREEE, per germline (reference sequence). This CDR3 reads CASSLRRDPRDEQYF. CDR3 DNA: TGTGCCAGCAGCTTACGACGGGACCCCCGGGACGAGCAGTACTTC.